This T cell receptor beta chain was identified in a study of blood T cell repertoires in COVID-19 (dated by TCRdb to 2018 to 2021). Notes on the research overall: Samples from collaborators originated in the United States, Italy and Spain and spanned both the acute and convalescent phases of COVID-19. The sample metadata nearly always contained a de-identified subject ID, COVID-19 status, age in years and sex. Samples came from the ongoing ImmuneRACE study (first 160 participants) plus 1,254 subjects from 6 global collaborators. Where available, HLA class I and class II types were obtained from metadata supplied by the sample provider rather than from assay-based typing. Subjects who had been exposed to COVID-19, were actively infected with it, or had recovered from it provided the deeply sampled blood TCRbeta repertoires that made up the dataset. The prospective study material was composed of cDNA or gDNA derived from T cells, B-cell-depleted T cells, or PBMCs. A freely available public database, intended as a resource for researchers studying the immune response to SARS-CoV-2, is where the repertoires were released.

TCRbeta CDR3 regions were amplified from genomic DNA using the immunoSEQ Assay, a bias-controlled multiplex PCR. The published analysis was carried out like this. The number of nucleated cells in each sample was estimated by amplification of reference gene primers within the assay. To quantify the absolute abundance of each unique TCRbeta CDR3 rearrangement, sequence reads were collapsed and filtered. For each sample, productive Simpson clonality was calculated as the square root of Simpson's diversity index over productive rearrangements. TCRdb holds this immuneACCESS table with in-frame rearrangements only. Some clones are missing; in checked studies, unresolved V genes explain under half, and the rest has no known cause. That table is the source of V, J and clone size, and D and trimming were worked out from the DNA. This sample has just over 300,000 clones in its table, and roughly nine tenths of those were observed once. Jointly, the top ten make up approximately 1.8% of the sample.

At one collaborating source in Seattle, patients were enrolled during active infection and were followed longitudinally through the course of disease. Whole blood was collected in K2EDTA tubes by collaborating institutions according to the institutions' own protocols. For TCRbeta analysis, collaborator samples were shipped as frozen whole blood, as isolated PBMCs, or as DNA extracted from either sample type. What the study reported, not specific to this receptor: How much clinical and demographic metadata was included differed by source and by participant, and the metadata was provided uncurated.

The CDR3 starts with the cysteine, ends with the phenylalanine, and has 13 residues. Only the CDR3 part of the read is kept: 39 bases, read in frame from the first base. The V and J ends are trimmed by 0 bases and 7 bases, leaving 5 bases between them. The germline V gene supplies CDR1 SGHRS and CDR2 YFSETQ. As for this clone: It has no known antigen specificity. Nothing much larger sits one base from this clone, and base qualities are not available.

Here the chain combines TRBV5-1 and TRBJ1-6; the D gene cannot be named for sure. The clonotype comes from a woman aged 25 to 39 with COVID-19, enrolled during active disease. Sequencing was done on a sample of peripheral blood. The DNA sequence is given as TGCGCCAGCAGCTTGGGGCCCAATTCACCCCTCCACTTT. This is translated as CASSLGPNSPLHF.